This T cell receptor (beta chain) derives from a study of CD8 T cells in ankylosing spondylitis. Study-level findings and limits: Roughly eight highly homologous variants made up a TCR beta motif that seemed to typify ankylosing spondylitis blood. Previous work reported some of these motif variants in the synovial fluid and blood of reactive arthritis. Within matched ankylosing spondylitis synovial fluid, disease-linked clones were reportedly significantly enriched.

This clonotype has only a few counts. Its antigen remains unknown. Looked up from germline, CDR1 is MGHDK and CDR2 is SYGVNS. This CDR3 contains 13 residues. With 8 bases removed from V and 0 bases from J, the gap between germline ends came to 5 bases. Each TCR beta library was made by quantitative 5'-RACE that incorporated molecular barcodes. Each CDR3 protein is one row after TCRdb ran MiXCR on the 5' RACE reads. The sample includes approximately 350,000 distinct CDR3 sequences, over 12% of them seen just once. This sequence joins TRBV25-1 and TRBJ1-6; D not resolved. The sequenced sample was blood, either unsorted or a sorted T cell fraction (not recorded which). This receptor was obtained from a male donor with ankylosing spondylitis or in good health (not recorded which). CDR3 amino acids: CASRLSYNSPLHF. The CDR3 bases are TGTGCCAGCCGACTCTCCTATAATTCACCCCTCCACTTT.